This passage covers 26 T cell receptor beta chains from one sample sequenced in a study of PD-1 blockade in classical Hodgkin lymphoma. Produced via immunoSEQ multiplex PCR; TCRdb's table is partial and in-frame only. The sample has more than 40,000 clones, just under 80% seen once; the top ten hold 37%. Regarding time point: cycle 4 day 1 (C4D1), after more than 5 weeks of nivolumab. Every patient experienced relapse after autologous stem cell transplantation, and brentuximab vedotin exposure varied. The sample consisted of peripheral blood mononuclear cells (PBMCs), taken before the fourth cycle of nivolumab. Every receptor here comes from a human donor with classical Hodgkin lymphoma.

V gene TRBV5-6 combines with J gene TRBJ2-3; 10 bases map to TRBD2. Germline CDR1 reads SGHDT; CDR2 reads YYEEEE. The CDR3 extends over 16 amino acids. Germline trimming cut 0 bases from V and 2 bases from J; bases unmatched to any gene: 3. CDR3 nucleotide sequence: TGTGCCAGCAGCTTGGGGCTAGCGGGGGCCACAGATACGCAGTATTTT. It translates to CASSLGLAGATDTQYF.

This sequence joins TRBV15 and TRBJ1-5; D is unresolved. Looked up from germline, CDR1 is LNHNV and CDR2 is YYDKDF (reference sequence). This CDR3 has 14 residues. Deletions cut 3 bases from V and 5 bases from J, with 11 bases between. CDR3 DNA sequence: TGTGCCACCAGCAGGAGTGGGCGGGATCAGCCCCAGCATTTT. Translated, it gives CATSRSGRDQPQHF.

A few counts support this clone. This rearrangement joins TRBV11-2 to TRBJ1-1, with unresolved D. In germline, CDR1 is SGHAT, CDR2 FQNNGV. There are 14 residues in the CDR3. Trimming took 3 bases from V and 3 from J, leaving 11 bases between them. The CDR3 nucleotides read TGTGCCAGCAGCTTCCTAGCAGGAGACACTGAAGCTTTCTTT. It encodes CASSFLAGDTEAFF.

The chain employs TRBV11-3 and TRBJ2-1; TRBD1 aligns across 12 bases. Germline CDR1 SGHNT, CDR2 YENEEA. The CDR3 length is 15 residues. With 5 bases clipped from V and 7 bases from J, the junction kept 6 bases outside the gene matches. The CDR3 nucleotides are TGTGCCAGCAGCGCGGGACAGGGGGCGAAAAATGAGCAGTTCTTC. It specifies CASSAGQGAKNEQFF. Drawing the rest from reference TRBV11-3 and TRBJ2-1, the complete variable domain is EAGVVQSPRYKIIEKKQPVAFWCNPISGHNTLYWYLQNLGQGPELLIRYENEEAVDDSQLPKDRFSAERLKGVDSTLKIQPAELGDSAVYLCASSAGQGAKNEQFFGPGTRLTVL.

The chain is built from TRBV11-1 and TRBJ2-2; D is unresolved. Trimming left V 8 bases short and J 0 bases short, with 10 bases between. From germline, CDR1 is SGHAT and CDR2 FQDESV (reference sequence). The CDR3 length is 14 residues. The CDR3 spells CASGRRTNTGELFF. The CDR3 coding sequence is TGTGCCAGCGGCAGAAGGACGAACACCGGGGAGCTGTTTTTT.

This rearrangement joins TRBV9 to TRBJ1-3, with D uncertain. The CDR3 spans 16 residues. With 1 base removed from V and 0 bases from J, the gap between germline ends came to 11 bases. Germline CDR1 reads SGDLS; CDR2 reads YYNGEE. CDR3 sequence reads: CASSVSGRISGNTIYF. The CDR3 coding sequence is TGTGCCAGCAGCGTATCGGGGAGAATCTCTGGAAACACCATATATTTT.

The chain is built from TRBV4-2 and TRBJ1-6; 8 nucleotides match TRBD1. Germline CDR1 is LGHNA and CDR2 is YNFKEQ. The V segment lost 0 bases and the J segment 0 bases; nucleotides outside the gene matches: 7. This CDR3 has 19 amino acids. The CDR3 protein is CASSQEQGAYSSYNSPLHF. The CDR3 DNA follows: TGTGCCAGCAGCCAAGAGCAGGGGGCCTATAGCTCCTATAATTCACCCCTCCACTTT.

V gene TRBV6-6 combines with J gene TRBJ2-2; 8 nucleotides line up with TRBD1. The CDR3 extends over 16 amino acids. Trimming cost V 7 bases and J 2 bases; bases outside gene matches: 9. Germline V lookup: CDR1 MNHNY, CDR2 SVGAGI (reference sequence). For the CDR3, the DNA is TGTGCCAGCACCACGACTGGGACAGGCAACACCGGGGAGCTGTTTTTT. Its translation: CASTTTGTGNTGELFF.

The chain couples TRBV7-6 to TRBJ2-3, with 8 bases identical to TRBD2. CDR1 and CDR2 (germline): SGHVS, FNYEAQ. The CDR3 runs to 16 residues. J was trimmed by 1 base and V by 2 bases; bases with no gene match: 5. CDR3 nucleotide sequence: TGTGCCAGCAGCTTAAGGAGCGGGGGACGCACAGATACGCAGTATTTT. It yields the protein CASSLRSGGRTDTQYF. The full variable domain, in which reference TRBV7-6 and TRBJ2-3 provide the parts outside the CDR3, is GAGVSQSPRYKVTKRGQDVALRCDPISGHVSLYWYRQALGQGPEFLTYFNYEAQQDKSGLPNDRFSAERPEGSISTLTIQRTEQRDSAMYRCASSLRSGGRTDTQYFGPGTRLTVL.

The rearrangement uses TRBV12-5 and TRBJ1-1; possibly TRBD1 for D (6 bases). This CDR3 contains 13 residues. V shed 5 bases and J shed 4 bases, with 11 bases lying between them. The germline V gene has CDR1 LGHNT and CDR2 FRNRAP. The CDR3 here is CASGMTGGTEAFF. The CDR3 DNA is TGTGCTAGTGGTATGACAGGTGGCACTGAAGCTTTCTTT.

This chain links TRBV5-5 with TRBJ2-7; D not resolved. The germline gives CDR1 SGHKS, CDR2 YYEKEE (reference sequence). CDR3 length: 11 residues. The V gene lost 1 base and the J gene lost 4 bases, with 3 bases spanning the gap. This CDR3 reads CASSLIYEQYF. CDR3 DNA sequence: TGTGCCAGCAGCTTGATTTACGAGCAGTACTTC.

This chain links TRBV10-3 with TRBJ2-1; D possibly corresponds to TRBD2 (5 bases). The V end was cut by 3 bases, the J end by 5 bases, with 14 bases between. This CDR3 comprises 15 residues. The V gene's germline CDR1 is ENHRY and CDR2 SYGVKD. CDR3 DNA: TGTGCCATCAGTGATTCGGGCCAGGAGGACAATGAGCAGTTCTTC. Protein product: CAISDSGQEDNEQFF.

The CDR3 here is CASSIQQGGWNEQFF. The CDR3 DNA is TGTGCCAGTAGTATTCAACAGGGTGGTTGGAATGAGCAGTTCTTC. The chain joins TRBV19 to TRBJ2-1; perhaps TRBD1 as D (6 bases). Trimming cost V 3 bases and J 7 bases, with 16 bases left between them. Germline CDR1 reads LNHDA; CDR2 reads SQIVND (reference sequence). The CDR3 is 15 amino acids.

This clone was seen a few times. CDR3 sequence: CASSLGVDSTNEKLFF. CDR3 sequence (DNA): TGCGCCAGCAGCTTGGGCGTAGACTCCACTAATGAAAAACTGTTTTTT. The chain combines TRBV5-1 with TRBJ1-4; D is uncertain. The V end lost 0 bases, the J end lost 2 bases, and 11 bases lay between the germline ends. The CDR3 length is 16 residues. Germline CDR1 is SGHRS and CDR2 is YFSETQ. The entire variable domain, with the rest obtained from reference TRBV5-1 and TRBJ1-4, is as follows: KAGVTQTPRYLIKTRGQQVTLSCSPISGHRSVSWYQQTPGQGLQFLFEYFSETQRNKGNFPGRFSGRQFSNSRSEMNVSTLELGDSALYLCASSLGVDSTNEKLFFGSGTQLSVL.

This clone has only a few counts. CDR3 in DNA: TGTGCCAGCAGACTAGCGGGGTTGCCTACAGATACGCAGTATTTT. It yields the protein CASRLAGLPTDTQYF. V is TRBV2 and J is TRBJ2-3, with TRBD2 matching 10 bases. V lost 6 bases to trimming and J lost 3 bases; unmatched junction nucleotides: 6. The germline V gene encodes CDR1 SNHLY and CDR2 FYNNEI. CDR3 length equals 15 residues.

The chain is built from TRBV6-6 and TRBJ2-7, with D tentatively TRBD1 (6 bases). CDR3 size: 14 residues. Germline lookup yields CDR1 MNHNY and CDR2 SVGAGI (reference sequence). Trimming cost V 5 bases and J 3 bases, with 14 bases left between them. As DNA, the CDR3 is TGTGCCAGCAGTGATCCGGGACACGACTACGAGCAGTACTTC. This codes for CASSDPGHDYEQYF.

The chain combines TRBV4-3 with TRBJ1-5; D is ambiguous. V lost 0 bases and J lost 6, with 12 bases in between. From germline, CDR1 is LGHNA and CDR2 YSLEER. The length of the CDR3 is 15 residues. The CDR3: CASSQDRRSGQPQHF. The CDR3 nucleotides are TGCGCCAGCAGCCAAGATCGAAGGAGTGGTCAGCCCCAGCATTTT.

V and J are TRBV5-4 and TRBJ2-3; no definite D call. Trimming cost V 7 bases and J 3 bases, with 9 bases left between them. Germline values: CDR1 SGHNT, CDR2 YYREEE (reference sequence). The CDR3 loop spans 12 amino acids. CDR3 bases: TGTGCCAGCTCGGCAGCAACAGATACGCAGTATTTT. Translated, it gives CASSAATDTQYF.

This chain connects TRBV4-2 to TRBJ2-2; possible D gene TRBD1, 5 bases. Germline lookup yields CDR1 LGHNA and CDR2 YNFKEQ. The CDR3 length is 15 residues. Trimming took 1 base from V and 4 from J, leaving 10 bases between them. Here the CDR3 DNA reads TGTGCCAGCAGCCAAGTAATAACAGGCACCGGGGAGCTGTTTTTT. Its translation is CASSQVITGTGELFF.

The count of this clone is one. This chain links TRBV2 with TRBJ1-3; D uncertain. Trimming left V 3 bases short and J 0 bases short, with 9 bases between. CDR1 SNHLY and CDR2 FYNNEI come from the germline V gene. This CDR3 has 15 residues. The CDR3 nucleotides are TGTGCCAGCAGTGACACCATACCCTCTGGAAACACCATATATTTT. Amino acid sequence: CASSDTIPSGNTIYF.

The chain recombines TRBV6-6 with TRBJ1-3; unclear D gene. This CDR3 comprises 14 residues. The germline CDR1 and CDR2 sequences are MNHNY and SVGAGI (reference sequence). V was clipped by 4 bases and J by 0 bases, with 7 bases between them. CDR3 residues: CASSFGDSGNTIYF. The DNA for the CDR3 is TGTGCCAGCAGTTTTGGGGACTCTGGAAACACCATATATTTT.

V gene TRBV6-6 combines with J gene TRBJ1-1; D perhaps matches TRBD1 (6 bases). Germline loops: CDR1 MNHNY, CDR2 SVGAGI (reference sequence). The V end lost 6 bases, the J end lost 4 bases, and 12 bases lay between the germline ends. This CDR3 is 13 amino acids long. The CDR3 DNA reads TGTGCCAGCAGCCCTACAGGGAGCACTGAAGCTTTCTTT. It translates to CASSPTGSTEAFF.

This chain links TRBV9 with TRBJ2-1, with 8 bases matching TRBD1. V was pared by 2 bases and J by 9 bases, with 4 bases of the junction left unmatched. This CDR3 comprises 13 residues. The germline CDR1 and CDR2 sequences are SGDLS and YYNGEE. This chain's CDR3 is CASSVWGTGEQFF. The CDR3 DNA is TGTGCCAGCAGCGTTTGGGGGACAGGTGAGCAGTTCTTC.

CDR3 DNA sequence: TGTGCCATCAGGTGGGGACAGACCTACGAGCAGTACTTC. This gives the protein CAIRWGQTYEQYF. The chain is built from TRBV10-3 and TRBJ2-7; 7 positions match TRBD1. Germline V CDR1 and CDR2: ENHRY, SYGVKD. The CDR3 covers 13 residues. Unmatched junction bases numbered 4, after V lost 6 bases and J lost 2 bases.

V gene TRBV4-2 combines with J gene TRBJ1-6; tentatively, D is TRBD1 (5 bases). This CDR3 is built from 17 residues. The V end was cut by 3 bases, the J end by 6 bases, with 18 bases between. From germline, CDR1 is LGHNA and CDR2 YNFKEQ. The CDR3 region is CASSQGWWEGSNSPLHF. The CDR3 region has the DNA TGTGCCAGCAGCCAGGGATGGTGGGAGGGGTCTAATTCACCCCTCCACTTT.

The V call is TRBV5-1, the J call TRBJ1-3; D gene uncertain. Between the trimmed V and J ends, which lost 2 bases and 4 bases, there was a span of 4 bases. The CDR3 consists of 12 residues. Looked up from germline, CDR1 is SGHRS and CDR2 is YFSETQ. The CDR3: CASSFTGNTIYF. In DNA form, the CDR3 reads TGCGCCAGCAGCTTCACCGGAAACACCATATATTTT. The whole variable domain, remainder taken from reference TRBV5-1 and TRBJ1-3, is KAGVTQTPRYLIKTRGQQVTLSCSPISGHRSVSWYQQTPGQGLQFLFEYFSETQRNKGNFPGRFSGRQFSNSRSEMNVSTLELGDSALYLCASSFTGNTIYFGEGSWLTVV.